Sequencing of this T cell receptor beta chain was carried out in a study of T cells of healthy individuals. This clonotype has ten or more counts. Germline CDR1 reads MGHRA; CDR2 reads YSYEKL. The V and J ends lost 1 base and 2 bases respectively, with 15 bases between them. The CDR3 extends over 16 amino acids. One entry per CDR3 protein, called by TCRdb with MiXCR from the 5' RACE reads. Altogether around 98,000 distinct CDR3 sequences are present, 17% being singletons, with the ten largest covering around 6.5%. This clonotype originated in a human donor in good health. The chain carries TRBV4-1 and TRBJ2-7, with TRBD2 as a possible D gene (5 bases). The CDR3 reads CASSQAQNPGAYEQYF. The CDR3 DNA sequence: TGCGCCAGCAGCCAAGCTCAGAACCCCGGGGCCTACGAGCAGTACTTC.